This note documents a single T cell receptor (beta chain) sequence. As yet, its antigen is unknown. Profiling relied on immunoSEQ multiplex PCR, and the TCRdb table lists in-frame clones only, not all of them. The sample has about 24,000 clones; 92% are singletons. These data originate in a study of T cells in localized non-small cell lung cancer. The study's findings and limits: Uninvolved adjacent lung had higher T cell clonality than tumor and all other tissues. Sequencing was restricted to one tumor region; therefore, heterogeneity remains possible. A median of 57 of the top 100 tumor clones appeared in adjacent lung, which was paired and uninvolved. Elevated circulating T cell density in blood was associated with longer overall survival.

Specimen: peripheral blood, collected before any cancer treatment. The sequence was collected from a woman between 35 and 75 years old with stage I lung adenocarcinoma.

The CDR3 loop reads CASSPGVSTGGLQETQYF. The CDR3 DNA reads TGTGCCAGCAGTCCCGGTGTGAGTACGGGAGGCCTTCAAGAGACCCAGTACTTC. The chain uses TRBV4-2 and TRBJ2-5, with 7 bases lining up with TRBD2. CDR3 length: 18 residues. Trimming removed 6 bases from V and 2 bases from J; junction bases left unmatched: 18. Germline V gene sequence: CDR1 LGHNA, CDR2 YNFKEQ.